The clone carrying this T cell receptor (beta chain) was detected many times. What it binds is unknown. TCRdb reprocessed the 5' RACE reads with MiXCR, giving one entry per CDR3 protein. The data show approximately 700,000 distinct CDR3 sequences, 5.5% to 6.5% seen once. CDR1 and CDR2 (germline): SQVTM, ANQGSEA. V was shortened by 4 bases and J by 4 bases, with 7 bases between the two germline ends. The CDR3 runs to 12 residues. The data were taken from a study of identical twins. General study results and limits: For cord blood, abundant beta clonotypes had fewer insertions, unlike memory repertoires, which showed none.

The chain joins TRBV29-1 to TRBJ2-2; D ambiguous. The source is a man aged 18 to 30 in good health. Sequencing used naive T cells sorted from blood. CDR3 nucleotides: TGCAGCGTTGTTCCGCCCACCGGGGAGCTGTTTTTT. Amino acid sequence: CSVVPPTGELFF.